What follows is one T cell receptor beta chain and its context. The antigen is undetermined. The sample is drawn from a study of a mutant IDH1 vaccine in newly diagnosed glioma. The overall study: Mean patient age was approximately 39 years; about 60% were male and approximately 40% female. Patients previously underwent radiotherapy, temozolomide, or both, and most underwent both.

The V gene's germline CDR1 is MNHEY and CDR2 SMNVEV (reference sequence). V was pared by 5 bases and J by 8 bases, with 19 bases between. The CDR3 consists of 15 residues. Time point: week 5, during vaccination. The content of each vaccine dose was 300 ug of mutant IDH1 20-mer peptide, and topical imiquimod accompanied it. Method: immunoSEQ multiplex PCR; TCRdb's copy keeps in-frame clones and lacks some. This sample has approximately 37,000 clones; roughly three fifths occur once, and the top ten carry approximately 9.9%. Sequences were derived from PBMCs, sampled from a glioma patient whose treatment included an IDH1 peptide vaccine. This clonotype was sampled from a woman between 18 and 29 years old with glioma. The chain employs TRBV27 and TRBJ2-1, with D possibly being TRBD2 (6 bases). Here the CDR3 reads CASSPSPGRRDEQFF. The CDR3 DNA reads as TGTGCCAGCAGTCCCTCCCCCGGACGGAGGGATGAGCAGTTCTTC.